This T cell receptor beta chain was identified in a study of T cell responses to AZD1222 COVID-19 vaccine. Study outcomes and limitations: Increased Spike-specific TCR breadth and depth were observed after two AZD1222 doses. Scientists sampled the repertoires only once the peak T cell response had passed.

Germline assignment: CDR1 SNHLY and CDR2 FYNNEI. V was cut by 7 bases and J by 11 bases, with 17 bases left in between. This CDR3 has 13 residues. Sequenced by immunoSEQ multiplex PCR; TCRdb stores in-frame clones only, minus some. This sample has 250,000 or so clones, with roughly 93% found just once. A note on this clone: Its cognate antigen is unknown.

This receptor was obtained from an adult in good health. The sample consisted of peripheral blood, taken on day 0 of AZD1222 vaccination. The chain combines TRBV2 with TRBJ1-4; unclear D gene. The CDR3 DNA follows: TGTGCCAGCACTGGAAGGGTGGTAGAGAAACTGTTTTTT. This sequence encodes CASTGRVVEKLFF. Based on the CDR3 plus reference TRBV2 and TRBJ1-4, the full variable domain is EPEVTQTPSHQVTQMGQEVILRCVPISNHLYFYWYRQILGQKVEFLVSFYNNEISEKSEIFDDQFSVERPDGSNFTLKIRSTKLEDSAMYFCASTGRVVEKLFFGSGTQLSVL.